These T cell receptor beta chains were read from a single sample in a study of blood T cell repertoires in COVID-19. Here immunoSEQ multiplex PCR was the method, and the copy in TCRdb shows in-frame clones only, minus some. The table records around 180,000 clones, 75% to 90% of them present only once. Specimen: PBMCs or T cells enriched from blood (not recorded which). The origin of the receptors is a woman in her forties with acute COVID-19. Both conserved end residues are part of each CDR3. Each record gives: J gene, V gene, clone size, D gene, CDR3 DNA, CDR3 protein. A D gene is named only where the DNA matches it firmly. The size of a clone is reported for some rows only, either as once, few or many, or as a class for expanded clones.

TRBJ1-2 | TRBV11-2 | NA | NA | TGTGCCAGCAGCTCAGGCTCCCACTATGGCTACACCTTC | CASSSGSHYGYTF
TRBJ1-6 | TRBV11-2 | NA | TRBD1 | TGTGCCAGCAGCTTAGGGACAGGGATTTCACCCCTCCACTTT | CASSLGTGISPLHF
TRBJ2-3 | TRBV4-1 | NA | TRBD2 | TGCGCCAGCAGCCAAGTGGCGGGGGGGCAAGGAGATACGCAGTATTTT | CASSQVAGGQGDTQYF
TRBJ1-6 | TRBV27 | NA | NA | TGTGCCAGCAGCCCACCGGGCGAGGGTCGTAATTCACCCCTCCACTTT | CASSPPGEGRNSPLHF
TRBJ2-5 | TRBV4-1 | NA | TRBD2 | TGCGCCAGCAGCCAAGGTCCTAGCGGGGGGTACCAAGAGACCCAGTACTTC | CASSQGPSGGYQETQYF
TRBJ2-1 | TRBV4-3 | NA | TRBD2 | TGCGCCAGCAGCCAAGAATTTTTGGCTGGACTAGCGGAGTACAATGAGCAGTTCTTC | CASSQEFLAGLAEYNEQFF
TRBJ1-5 | TRBV15 | once | TRBD1 | TGTGCCACCAGCAGTCGCCCGACAGGGGGCAATCAGCCCCAGCATTTT | CATSSRPTGGNQPQHF
TRBJ1-1 | TRBV2 | NA | TRBD1 | TGTGCCAGCAGGGACAGGGGGCTGGGCACTGAAGCTTTCTTT | CASRDRGLGTEAFF
TRBJ1-4 | TRBV28 | NA | TRBD1 | TGTGCCAGCAGTTTCCGGACAGGGGGCTACGGTGAAAAACTGTTTTTT | CASSFRTGGYGEKLFF
TRBJ1-1 | TRBV23-1 | NA | TRBD1 | TGCGCCAGCAGTCATCCGACAGGGTGGGAAGCTTTCTTT | CASSHPTGWEAFF
TRBJ2-2 | TRBV11-3 | NA | NA | TGTGCCAGCATTAGGGAACAGGTGGGGACCGGGGAGCTGTTTTTT | CASIREQVGTGELFF
TRBJ2-1 | TRBV19 | NA | TRBD1 | TGTGCCAGTAGTATCGACAGGGGAAGCGGCAATGAGCAGTTCTTC | CASSIDRGSGNEQFF
TRBJ2-1 | TRBV27 | NA | TRBD2 | TGTGCCAGCAGTTTAGCTAGCGGTATCATACTTGGGAATGAGCAGTTCTTC | CASSLASGIILGNEQFF
TRBJ1-2 | TRBV5-1 | NA | NA | TGCGCCAGCAGCTCCACGACTTCGGGCTACACCTTC | CASSSTTSGYTF
TRBJ2-1 | TRBV10-2 | NA | TRBD2 | TGCGCCAGCAGTGAGCGGGAGGGACCCTACAATGAGCAGTTCTTC | CASSEREGPYNEQFF
TRBJ2-2 | TRBV7-9 | NA | NA | TGTGCCAGCAGCTTCCCTAGCTTATACACCGGGGAGCTGTTTTTT | CASSFPSLYTGELFF
TRBJ2-2 | TRBV30 | few | TRBD2 | TGTGCCTGGGGAGGACTAGCGGGGGCCAGCGGCGGGGAGCTGTTTTTT | CAWGGLAGASGGELFF
TRBJ1-1 | TRBV24-1 | NA | NA | TGTGCCACCAGGGGCTCGAACACTGAAGCTTTCTTT | CATRGSNTEAFF
TRBJ1-4 | TRBV5-8 | NA | TRBD1 | TGTGCCAGCATTTCCGGGACAGGGGACTGGCTAACTAATGAAAAACTGTTTTTT | CASISGTGDWLTNEKLFF
TRBJ2-1 | TRBV27 | NA | NA | TGTGCCAGCAGCGAACGGACTGCGGGCAATGAGCAGTTCTTC | CASSERTAGNEQFF
TRBJ2-7 | TRBV3-1/TRBV3-2 | NA | NA | TGTGCCAGCAGCCCCTCGTCGGGGAGGTTAGAGCAGTACTTC | CASSPSSGRLEQYF
TRBJ2-7 | TRBV6-5 | NA | TRBD1 | TGTGCCAGCAGTTATCGGACAGGTCAGAGGCACGAGCAGTACTTC | CASSYRTGQRHEQYF
TRBJ2-4 | TRBV18 | NA | TRBD2 | TGTGCCAGCTCACTCCAGGGAGGGCCAGCCAAAAACATTCAGTACTTC | CASSLQGGPAKNIQYF
TRBJ1-2 | TRBV2 | NA | NA | TGTGCCAGCAAGGGGATTGAGGCCTATGGCTACACCTTC | CASKGIEAYGYTF
TRBJ2-1 | TRBV5-1 | NA | TRBD1 | TGCGCCAGCAGCCTAGAGGGACAGGACTACAATGAGCAGTTCTTC | CASSLEGQDYNEQFF
TRBJ2-1 | TRBV7-9 | NA | NA | TGTGCCAGCAGCGACAAGGTAGCGGTCTCCTACAATGAGCAGTTCTTC | CASSDKVAVSYNEQFF
TRBJ2-1 | TRBV28 | NA | TRBD2 | TGTGCCAGCAGACGGTCGGGACTAGCGGGGGGCCTTGTTTCCTACAATGAGCAGTTCTTC | CASRRSGLAGGLVSYNEQFF
TRBJ2-6 | TRBV15 | NA | TRBD1 | TGTGCCACCAGCGCGCCGGGACAGGGACACTCTGGGGCCAACGTCCTGACTTTC | CATSAPGQGHSGANVLTF
TRBJ2-5 | TRBV28 | NA | TRBD2 | TGTGCCAGCAGTTTAGGACTAGCGGGGACCCAGTACTTC | CASSLGLAGTQYF
TRBJ1-1 | TRBV18 | once | NA | TGTGCCAGCTCTTCAGACAGAGACACTGAAGCTTTCTTT | CASSSDRDTEAFF
TRBJ2-1 | TRBV7-6 | NA | NA | TGTGCCAGCAGCTACCTGCGGCCAGGGTCAGGGAATGAGCAGTTCTTC | CASSYLRPGSGNEQFF
TRBJ2-7 | TRBV6-5 | NA | NA | TGTGCCAGCAGTTACTCTGGGGCCTCCTACGAGCAGTACTTC | CASSYSGASYEQYF
TRBJ1-5 | TRBV18 | NA | NA | TGTGCCAGCTCACCAGGACAGAATCAGCCCCAGCATTTT | CASSPGQNQPQHF
TRBJ2-7 | TRBV6-5 | once | NA | TGTGCCAGCAGTTACTCGTTGACTACACCCACCTACGAGCAGTACTTC | CASSYSLTTPTYEQYF
TRBJ2-1 | TRBV9 | NA | TRBD2 | TGTGCCAGCAGCGCGCGAGAATTACTAGCGGGGGGTCCGAATGAGCAGTTCTTC | CASSARELLAGGPNEQFF